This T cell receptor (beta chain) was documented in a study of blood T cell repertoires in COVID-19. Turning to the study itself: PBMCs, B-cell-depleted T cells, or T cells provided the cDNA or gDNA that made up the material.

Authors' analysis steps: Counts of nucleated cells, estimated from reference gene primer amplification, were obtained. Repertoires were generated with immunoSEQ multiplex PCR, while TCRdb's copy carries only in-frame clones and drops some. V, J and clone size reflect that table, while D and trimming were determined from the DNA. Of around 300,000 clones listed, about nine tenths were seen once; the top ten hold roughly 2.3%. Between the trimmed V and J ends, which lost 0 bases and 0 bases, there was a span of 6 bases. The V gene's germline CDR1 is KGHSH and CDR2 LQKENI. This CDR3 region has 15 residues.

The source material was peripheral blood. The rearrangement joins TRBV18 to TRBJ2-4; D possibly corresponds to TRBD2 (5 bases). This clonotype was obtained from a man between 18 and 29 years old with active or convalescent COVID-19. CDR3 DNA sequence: TGTGCCAGCTCACCACCTGAGGGAGCCAAAAACATTCAGTACTTC. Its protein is CASSPPEGAKNIQYF.